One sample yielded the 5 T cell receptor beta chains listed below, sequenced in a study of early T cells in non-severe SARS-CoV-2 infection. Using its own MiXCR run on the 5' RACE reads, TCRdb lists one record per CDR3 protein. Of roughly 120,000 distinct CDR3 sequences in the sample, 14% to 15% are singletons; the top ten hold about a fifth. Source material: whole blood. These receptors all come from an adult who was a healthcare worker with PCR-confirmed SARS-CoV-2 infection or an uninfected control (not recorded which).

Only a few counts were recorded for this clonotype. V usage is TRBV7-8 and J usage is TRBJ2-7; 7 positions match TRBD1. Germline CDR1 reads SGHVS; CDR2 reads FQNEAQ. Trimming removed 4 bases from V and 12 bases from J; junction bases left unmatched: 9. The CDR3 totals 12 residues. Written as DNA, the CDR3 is TGTGCCAGCAGCTCCCCTGGGACAGTTCGGTACTTC. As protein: CASSSPGTVRYF.

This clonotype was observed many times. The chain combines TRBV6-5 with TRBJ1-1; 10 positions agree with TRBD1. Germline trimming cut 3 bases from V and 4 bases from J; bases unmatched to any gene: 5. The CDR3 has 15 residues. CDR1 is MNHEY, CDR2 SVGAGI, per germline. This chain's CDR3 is CASSYSRDRGTEAFF. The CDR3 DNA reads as TGTGCCAGCAGTTATTCCCGGGACAGGGGCACTGAAGCTTTCTTT.

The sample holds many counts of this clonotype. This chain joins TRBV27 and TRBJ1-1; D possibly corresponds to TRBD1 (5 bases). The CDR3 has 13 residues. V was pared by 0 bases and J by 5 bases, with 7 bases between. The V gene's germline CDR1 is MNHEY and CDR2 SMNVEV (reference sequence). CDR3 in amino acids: CASSLSWGTEAFF. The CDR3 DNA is TGTGCCAGCAGTTTATCATGGGGGACTGAAGCTTTCTTT.

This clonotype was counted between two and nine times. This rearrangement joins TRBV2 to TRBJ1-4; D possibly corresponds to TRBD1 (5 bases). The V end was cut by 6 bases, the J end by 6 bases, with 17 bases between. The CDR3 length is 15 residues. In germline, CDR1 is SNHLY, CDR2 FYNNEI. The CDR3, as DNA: TGTGCCAGCAGGACCGGGACGCTGAGGGATGAAAAACTGTTTTTT. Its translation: CASRTGTLRDEKLFF.

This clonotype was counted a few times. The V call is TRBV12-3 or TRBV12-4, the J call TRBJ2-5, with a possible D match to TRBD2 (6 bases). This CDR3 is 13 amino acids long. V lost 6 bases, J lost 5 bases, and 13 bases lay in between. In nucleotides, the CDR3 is TGTGCCAGCAGCCCGTCGGAGGGGGAGACCCAGTACTTC. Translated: CASSPSEGETQYF.